These 8 T cell receptor beta chains originate from one sample sequenced in a study of human T cells and chemical hapten exposure. TCRdb passed the RACE reads through MiXCR, listing each CDR3 protein once. The sample yields 150,000 to 200,000 distinct CDR3 sequences, around 30% seen once. Noted time point: pre-sensitization, week 0. Treatment defined: therapeutic diphenylcyclopropenone sensitization with weekly scalp DPC. Sequenced material: whole blood, taken in connection with sensitization to the hapten diphenylcyclopropenone (DPC). Receptors originate from a woman in her thirties with alopecia areata. Some clones in this sample may be carry-over from other donors' samples.

This clonotype was seen a few times. The chain employs TRBV30 and TRBJ2-7; TRBD1 is a possible D gene (6 bases). Germline V lookup: CDR1 GTSNPN, CDR2 SVGIG (reference sequence). This CDR3 is 12 amino acids long. The V end lost 7 bases, the J end lost 6 bases, and 16 bases lay between the germline ends. Here the CDR3 reads CASYPGGREQYF. In DNA, the CDR3 is TGTGCCTCCTACCCTGGGGGCCGCGAGCAGTACTTC.

This clonotype occurred a few times. The V and J genes are TRBV7-9 and TRBJ2-2; D is undetermined. Trimming pared 9 bases from V and 4 bases from J, leaving 9 bases between. CDR3 length equals 12 residues. Germline V gene lookup returns CDR1 SEHNR and CDR2 FQNEAQ (reference sequence). CDR3 bases: TGTGCCAGAGCTTGGGGCACCGGGGAGCTGTTTTTT. Translating it yields CARAWGTGELFF.

This clonotype was observed a handful of times. The V gene is TRBV6-1, the J gene TRBJ2-2, with TRBD2 identical over 9 bases. V shed 4 bases and J 6 bases; nucleotides not matched to a gene: 15. This CDR3 is 18 amino acids long. CDR1 MNHNS and CDR2 SASEGT come from the germline V gene. CDR3 sequence (DNA): TGTGCCAGCAGTGGGGCGCTCGGAGCGGGAGGCCCGGCCGGGGAGCTGTTTTTT. Residues: CASSGALGAGGPAGELFF.

The chain has TRBV9 and TRBJ2-1; the match to TRBD2 covers 10 bases. The ends lost 0 bases at V and 5 bases at J; junction bases unmatched: 14. From germline, CDR1 is SGDLS and CDR2 YYNGEE. This CDR3 has 19 residues. The CDR3 DNA reads as TGTGCCAGCAGCGTAGGCGGGACTAGCGATCTTAGGAGGAACAATGAGCAGTTCTTC. It yields the protein CASSVGGTSDLRRNNEQFF.

In its sample, this clonotype was seen a few times. One end of the junction is discordant with germline, which a read error may explain. The J gene is TRBJ2-3, the V gene TRBV12-3 or TRBV12-4, with 11 bases matching TRBD2. The CDR3 sequence is 15 residues long. CDR3 nucleotide sequence: TGTGCCAGCAGTGTAGCGGGAGGGAGCACAGATACGCAGTATTTT. Translating it yields CASSVAGGSTDTQYF.

The genes are TRBV28 and TRBJ2-7; 10 bases are shared with TRBD2. Germline CDR1 and CDR2: MDHEN and SYDVKM. This CDR3 contains 17 residues. With 4 bases clipped from V and 0 bases from J, the junction kept 9 bases outside the gene matches. The CDR3 loop reads CASSSMRASGSSYEQYF. CDR3 nucleotides: TGTGCCAGCAGTTCCATGAGGGCTAGCGGGAGCTCCTACGAGCAGTACTTC.

This chain connects TRBV29-1 to TRBJ1-1; maybe TRBD1 (5 bases). The V and J ends lost 6 bases and 0 bases respectively, with 11 bases between them. Germline V lookup: CDR1 SQVTM, CDR2 ANQGSEA. The CDR3 covers 13 residues. Written as DNA, the CDR3 is TGCAGCGTGGGCGGGGGAATGAACACTGAAGCTTTCTTT. Residues: CSVGGGMNTEAFF.

There are a few counts of this clonotype. This chain joins TRBV6-5 and TRBJ2-1; the match to TRBD2 covers 11 bases. CDR1 is MNHEY and CDR2 is SVGAGI in the germline V gene. CDR3 size: 18 residues. V lost 2 bases and J lost 8; bases outside the gene matches: 14. In nucleotides, the CDR3 is TGTGCCAGCAGTTACGCAGGTCTAGCGGGAGGTCTTGTTGATGAGCAGTTCTTC. The encoded protein is CASSYAGLAGGLVDEQFF.